These T cell receptor beta chains were read from a single sample in a study of early T cells in non-severe SARS-CoV-2 infection. TCRdb passed the 5' RACE reads through MiXCR, listing each CDR3 protein once. The table includes roughly 43,000 distinct CDR3 sequences, 5% to 6% detected once. This specimen consisted of whole blood, obtained at baseline. Receptors originate from an adult who was a healthcare worker with PCR-confirmed SARS-CoV-2 infection or an uninfected control (not recorded which). The CDR3 runs from the conserved cysteine through the conserved F or W. Fields, in order: V gene, clone size, D gene, J gene, CDR3 protein, CDR3 DNA. D genes are given only for firm matches. Expanded clones are given a class, and other clones once, few, many or no size at all.

TRBV7-8	many	TRBD2	TRBJ2-1	CASSSGADGGNEQFF	TGTGCCAGCAGCTCAGGAGCGGACGGGGGGAATGAGCAGTTCTTC
TRBV5-1	many	TRBD1	TRBJ1-2	CASSLRGQGDYGYTF	TGCGCCAGCAGCTTACGCGGACAGGGGGACTATGGCTACACCTTC
TRBV9	few	TRBD2	TRBJ2-1	CASSSWGGSGHNEQFF	TGTGCCAGCAGCTCCTGGGGAGGGTCGGGGCACAATGAGCAGTTCTTC
TRBV5-4	few	TRBD2	TRBJ2-3	CASRGGTSGSTDTQYF	TGTGCCAGCAGAGGGGGGACTAGCGGGTCGACAGATACGCAGTATTTT
TRBV12-3/TRBV12-4	many	-	TRBJ2-7	CASSLGATMWEQYF	TGTGCCAGCAGTTTAGGAGCCACTATGTGGGAGCAGTACTTC
TRBV29-1	-	-	TRBJ1-2	CSAAGGKSSYGYTF	TGCAGCGCCGCGGGGGGCAAGTCGAGCTATGGCTACACCTTC
TRBV6-6	many	TRBD2	TRBJ2-2	CASSSQLAGGPRAGELFF	TGTGCCAGCAGCTCCCAGCTAGCGGGAGGGCCTAGGGCCGGGGAGCTGTTTTTT
TRBV29-1	many	-	TRBJ2-7	CSVMTDTYEQYF	TGCAGCGTTATGACGGATACCTACGAGCAGTACTTC
TRBV2	many	-	TRBJ2-7	CASGGSPYEQYF	TGTGCCAGCGGAGGCAGCCCCTACGAGCAGTACTTC
TRBV28	many	TRBD1	TRBJ1-3	CASSPRYLRDRSSGNTIYF	TGTGCCAGCAGTCCACGTTATCTCCGGGACAGGAGCTCTGGAAACACCATATATTTT
TRBV7-3	many	-	TRBJ1-6	CASSSYDGNNSPLHF	TGTGCCAGCAGCTCATACGACGGGAATAATTCACCCCTCCACTTT
TRBV20-1	many	-	TRBJ1-6	CSAREPAYNSPLHF	TGCAGTGCTAGAGAGCCAGCGTATAATTCACCCCTCCACTTT
TRBV18	-	TRBD2	TRBJ2-2	CASSPPLAGATGELFF	TGTGCCAGCTCACCACCCCTAGCGGGTGCCACCGGGGAGCTGTTTTTT
TRBV4-2	medium-sized	-	TRBJ2-7	CASSQDLGWTYEQYF	TGTGCCAGCAGCCAAGATCTTGGTTGGACCTACGAGCAGTACTTC
TRBV20-1	many	-	TRBJ2-3	CSAQWTVLDTQYF	TGCAGTGCCCAGTGGACTGTATTAGATACGCAGTATTTT
TRBV30	few	TRBD2	TRBJ2-3	CASRGGYPDTQYF	TGTGCCTCCCGGGGAGGGTATCCAGATACGCAGTATTTT
TRBV5-8	many	-	TRBJ2-1	CASSFVVDEQFF	TGTGCCAGCAGTTTCGTAGTGGATGAGCAGTTCTTC
TRBV18	few	-	TRBJ2-1	CASSPLESGGDNEQFF	TGTGCCAGCTCACCCCTCGAAAGCGGAGGGGACAATGAGCAGTTCTTC